Following are 28 T cell receptor beta chains from one sample sequenced in a study of blood T cell repertoires in COVID-19 (dated by TCRdb to the early 2020s). The library came from the immunoSEQ multiplex PCR assay. Sourced from immuneACCESS, this table was stored by TCRdb with only in-frame sequences that have V and J called. A share of the clones is absent; for the studies checked, an unresolved V gene accounts for under half, and the remainder has no known explanation. The sample data list roughly 190,000 clones, and roughly nine tenths of these were observed just once. Around 3.3% of the sample rests with the top ten. The sequenced material came from peripheral blood. The receptors stem from a man between 65 and 79 years old with acute or convalescent COVID-19.

CDR3 amino acids: CASSFGEEETQYF. The CDR3 region has the DNA TGTGCCAGCAGCTTTGGGGAGGAGGAGACCCAGTACTTC. The chain joins TRBV11-3 to TRBJ2-5, with D maybe TRBD2 (6 bases). The CDR3 has 13 residues. Germline CDR1 and CDR2: SGHNT and YENEEA. V lost 3 bases, J lost 5 bases, and 10 bases lay in between.

V gene TRBV28 combines with J gene TRBJ1-1; D not resolved. CDR3 length equals 14 residues. Looked up from germline, CDR1 is MDHEN and CDR2 is SYDVKM. The V end lost 3 bases, the J end lost 0 bases, and 8 bases lay between the germline ends. The CDR3 loop is CASSFSGVNTEAFF. CDR3 coding DNA: TGTGCCAGCAGTTTTTCCGGGGTGAACACTGAAGCTTTCTTT.

V gene TRBV2 combines with J gene TRBJ1-4; D possibly corresponds to TRBD1 (5 bases). Germline CDR1 and CDR2: SNHLY and FYNNEI. The CDR3 contains 15 residues. Trimming took 2 bases from V and 4 from J, leaving 11 bases between them. In DNA form, the CDR3 reads TGTGCCAGCAGTGAAAGGGGTGAATTTAATGAAAAACTGTTTTTT. Its translation is CASSERGEFNEKLFF.

The chain carries TRBV3-1 (or the pseudogene TRBV3-2) and TRBJ1-5; TRBD1 agrees at 9 bases. V shed 4 bases and J 4 bases; nucleotides not matched to a gene: 5. The CDR3 runs 15 residues. The germline CDR1 and CDR2 sequences are LGHDT and YNNKEL (reference sequence). The CDR3 here is CASSRGTGNNQPQHF. As DNA, the CDR3 is TGTGCCAGCAGCCGCGGGACAGGGAATAATCAGCCCCAGCATTTT.

The chain joins TRBV3-1 (or the pseudogene TRBV3-2) to TRBJ1-2; no reliable D call. Trimming left V 2 bases short and J 4 bases short, with 11 bases between. Germline V gives CDR1 LGHDT, CDR2 YNNKEL (reference sequence). The CDR3 consists of 14 residues. The DNA of the CDR3 is TGTGCCAGCAGCCAACCCACAGCAACCTATGGCTACACCTTC. Protein sequence: CASSQPTATYGYTF.

The rearrangement joins TRBV6-1 to TRBJ1-5, with 8 bases aligning to TRBD1. CDR3 size: 15 residues. CDR1 MNHNS and CDR2 SASEGT come from the germline V gene. J was trimmed by 7 bases and V by 1 base; bases with no gene match: 6. Here the CDR3 reads CASSEGRQGWQPQHF. The CDR3 nucleotides read TGTGCCAGCAGTGAAGGGAGACAGGGGTGGCAGCCCCAGCATTTT.

The rearrangement uses TRBV7-9 and TRBJ2-7; 9 bases are a match to TRBD1. Trimming cost V 4 bases and J 9 bases; bases outside gene matches: 10. The CDR3 is 14 amino acids. Germline V lookup: CDR1 SEHNR, CDR2 FQNEAQ (reference sequence). CDR3 protein: CASSSSGTGTVQYF. The DNA for the CDR3 is TGTGCCAGCAGCTCTTCCGGGACAGGGACGGTGCAGTACTTC.

V is TRBV3-1 (or the pseudogene TRBV3-2) and J is TRBJ1-6; 11 nucleotides match TRBD1. V trimming: 2 bases; J trimming: 7 bases; junction bases outside the gene matches: 4. CDR3 length: 16 amino acids. Germline V gene data show CDR1 as LGHDT and CDR2 as YNNKEL (reference sequence). In nucleotides, the CDR3 is TGTGCCAGCAGCCAACCGGACAGGGGGCGAAATTCACCCCTCCACTTT. As protein: CASSQPDRGRNSPLHF.

This chain uses TRBV15 with TRBJ2-1; D perhaps matches TRBD2 (6 bases). V was trimmed by 1 base and J by 5 bases, leaving 12 bases between them. There are 15 residues in the CDR3. The germline V gene encodes CDR1 LNHNV and CDR2 YYDKDF (reference sequence). CDR3 sequence reads: CATSRAGEGDNEQFF. The CDR3 region has the DNA TGTGCCACCAGCAGAGCGGGGGAAGGGGACAATGAGCAGTTCTTC.

The chain combines TRBV27 with TRBJ2-5; TRBD1 matches 10 bases. J gave up 1 base and V 7 bases, and 3 bases lay outside the gene matches. The germline CDR1 and CDR2 sequences are MNHEY and SMNVEV (reference sequence). There are 14 residues in the CDR3. CDR3 nucleotides: TGTGCCAGCAAGAGGGACAGGGGCCAAGAGACCCAGTACTTC. Protein sequence: CASKRDRGQETQYF.

The rearrangement uses TRBV30 and TRBJ2-2, with 14 bases matching TRBD2. From germline, CDR1 is GTSNPN and CDR2 SVGIG (reference sequence). The V gene end was trimmed by 2 bases and the J gene end by 0 bases; junction bases not matched to a gene: 2. The CDR3 has 17 amino acids. CDR3 region: CAWSRLAGGSNTGELFF. For the CDR3, the DNA is TGTGCCTGGAGTCGACTAGCGGGGGGGTCGAACACCGGGGAGCTGTTTTTT.

This clone was detected only once. The rearrangement uses TRBV29-1 and TRBJ2-3, with 8 bases lining up with TRBD2. This CDR3 has 15 amino acids. Per germline, CDR1 SQVTM and CDR2 ANQGSEA. V shed 6 bases, J shed 1 base, and the junction held 9 bases outside the gene matches. The CDR3 nucleotides are TGCAGCGTCGCTTACAGCGGGAGCCGCACAGATACGCAGTATTTT. Translating gives CSVAYSGSRTDTQYF.

The chain uses TRBV6-1 and TRBJ2-6; no clear D gene. The germline V gene encodes CDR1 MNHNS and CDR2 SASEGT. The CDR3 loop spans 18 amino acids. V was trimmed by 4 bases and J by 0 bases, leaving 16 bases between them. The CDR3 DNA reads as TGTGCCAGCAGTGCCCTACCTCACAGCCCCTCTGGGGCCAACGTCCTGACTTTC. Protein: CASSALPHSPSGANVLTF.

The chain combines TRBV21-1 with TRBJ1-1; the table calls TRBD1, which could not be checked here. TRBV21-1 represents a pseudogene. There are 13 residues in the CDR3. CDR3 residues: CASSKLGGAEAFF. DNA of the CDR3: TGTGCCAGCAGCAAACTTGGGGGCGCTGAAGCTTTCTTT.

The gene calls are TRBV4-1 and TRBJ1-3, with unresolved D. The V and J ends lost 1 base and 0 bases respectively, with 10 bases between them. There are 16 residues in the CDR3. Germline V gene sequence: CDR1 MGHRA, CDR2 YSYEKL. The DNA of the CDR3 is TGCGCCAGCAGCCAAGCGCCGGAGAGCTCTGGAAACACCATATATTTT. It codes for CASSQAPESSGNTIYF.

This chain uses TRBV15 with TRBJ2-5; D not certain. This CDR3 has 15 amino acids. CDR1 LNHNV and CDR2 YYDKDF come from the germline V gene (reference sequence). Between the trimmed V and J ends, which lost 4 bases and 5 bases, there was a span of 17 bases. This chain's CDR3 is CATSNPRSSRETQYF. DNA of the CDR3: TGTGCCACCAGCAACCCAAGGAGTAGCCGGGAGACCCAGTACTTC.

CDR3 bases: TGTGCCAGCAGTTATATGGCAGCAACTAATGAAAAACTGTTTTTT. It codes for CASSYMAATNEKLFF. The chain is built from TRBV6-6 and TRBJ1-4; D not certain. The CDR3 loop spans 15 amino acids. V lost 3 bases, J lost 0 bases, and 8 bases lay in between. CDR1 MNHNY and CDR2 SVGAGI come from the germline V gene (reference sequence).

The J gene is TRBJ2-3, the V gene TRBV7-3; D is unclear. CDR1 is SGHTA, CDR2 FQGTGA, per germline. CDR3 length: 14 amino acids. Trimming removed 1 base at V and 0 bases at J, with 5 bases between. This chain's CDR3 is CASSLISSTDTQYF. The CDR3 coding sequence is TGTGCCAGCAGCTTAATTAGTAGCACAGATACGCAGTATTTT.

The rearrangement uses TRBV7-3 and TRBJ2-1; TRBD1 aligns across 8 bases. In germline, CDR1 is SGHTA, CDR2 FQGTGA. The ends lost 3 bases at V and 5 bases at J; junction bases unmatched: 9. The CDR3 extends over 16 amino acids. The CDR3: CASSFQPTDRDNEQFF. The DNA for the CDR3 is TGTGCCAGCAGCTTTCAACCCACGGACAGGGACAATGAGCAGTTCTTC.

The CDR3 loop is CASSLPGTGGSFF. For the CDR3, the DNA is TGCGCCAGCAGCTTGCCCGGGACAGGGGGCTCTTTCTTT. The J gene is TRBJ1-1, the V gene TRBV5-1; 12 bases agree with TRBD1. The V and J ends lost 1 base and 12 bases, in that order; junction bases with no gene match: 4. CDR1 SGHRS and CDR2 YFSETQ come from the germline V gene. This CDR3 has 13 residues. Supplemented by reference TRBV5-1 and TRBJ1-1, the full variable domain reads KAGVTQTPRYLIKTRGQQVTLSCSPISGHRSVSWYQQTPGQGLQFLFEYFSETQRNKGNFPGRFSGRQFSNSRSEMNVSTLELGDSALYLCASSLPGTGGSFFGQGTRLTVV.

Of note for this clone: Within the sample, other DNA sequences also encode this same CDR3. This chain uses TRBV18 with TRBJ2-3; TRBD2 aligns across 10 bases. The CDR3 covers 15 residues. The ends lost 3 bases at V and 1 base at J; junction bases unmatched: 1. Germline V gene lookup returns CDR1 KGHSH and CDR2 LQKENI. The DNA of the CDR3 is TGTGCCAGCTCACCCACTAGCGGGGGCACAGATACGCAGTATTTT. Translating it yields CASSPTSGGTDTQYF.

The chain carries TRBV19 and TRBJ1-1; 8 bases fit TRBD1. Germline assignment: CDR1 LNHDA and CDR2 SQIVND (reference sequence). V lost 3 bases to trimming and J lost 8 bases; unmatched junction nucleotides: 14. The CDR3 spans 16 residues. CDR3 region: CASSMGQASVGAEAFF. CDR3 DNA: TGTGCCAGTAGTATGGGACAGGCCTCAGTAGGTGCGGAAGCTTTCTTT.

The chain combines TRBV9 with TRBJ2-1; 10 nucleotides agree with TRBD2. CDR3 length equals 15 residues. Germline CDR1 SGDLS, CDR2 YYNGEE. V shed 4 bases and J 7 bases; nucleotides not matched to a gene: 8. The CDR3 region is CASSPSLAGVNEQFF. The CDR3 coding sequence is TGTGCCAGCAGCCCCAGCCTAGCGGGAGTGAATGAGCAGTTCTTC.

This clone showed up just once. The rearrangement links TRBV5-1 to TRBJ1-5; D perhaps matches TRBD1 (6 bases). V lost 5 bases and J 6 bases, leaving 18 bases between the germline ends. The CDR3 runs 15 residues. Germline CDR1 SGHRS, CDR2 YFSETQ. The CDR3 DNA reads as TGCGCCAGCAGTCCCGGGGGGGCATCGGGTCAGCCCCAGCATTTT. This gives the protein CASSPGGASGQPQHF.

V is TRBV5-1 and J is TRBJ1-6, with D possibly matching TRBD1 (5 bases). The V end lost 2 bases, the J end lost 6 bases, and 12 bases lay between the germline ends. CDR1 and CDR2 from the germline V gene are SGHRS and YFSETQ. The length of the CDR3 is 15 residues. For the CDR3, the DNA is TGCGCCAGCAGCTTTACCCAGGGAAGTAATTCACCCCTCCACTTT. Translation: CASSFTQGSNSPLHF. The full variable domain, completed using reference TRBV5-1 and TRBJ1-6, is KAGVTQTPRYLIKTRGQQVTLSCSPISGHRSVSWYQQTPGQGLQFLFEYFSETQRNKGNFPGRFSGRQFSNSRSEMNVSTLELGDSALYLCASSFTQGSNSPLHFGNGTRLTVT.

The J gene is TRBJ2-1, the V gene TRBV29-1; 12 bases fit TRBD1. The germline CDR1 and CDR2 sequences are SQVTM and ANQGSEA. The V and J ends lost 6 bases and 8 bases, in that order; junction bases with no gene match: 8. The length of the CDR3 is 14 residues. In DNA form, the CDR3 reads TGCAGCGTCGAGGGACAGGGGGCGCCCGATGAGCAGTTCTTC. Amino acid sequence: CSVEGQGAPDEQFF.

This rearrangement joins TRBV19 to TRBJ2-5; 7 bases align to TRBD1. Germline V gene lookup returns CDR1 LNHDA and CDR2 SQIVND (reference sequence). CDR3 length equals 13 residues. Trimming took 5 bases from V and 7 from J; bases not matched to a gene: 7. The chain's CDR3 is CASSGRQGGTQYF. The CDR3 DNA is TGTGCCAGTAGTGGTCGACAGGGCGGGACCCAGTACTTC.

The CDR3 DNA reads TGTGCCACCAGTGATTCCCGGGGACTACGGACCGGGGAGCTGTTTTTT. Residues: CATSDSRGLRTGELFF. This chain links TRBV24-1 with TRBJ2-2, with 7 bases matching TRBD2. The germline V gene encodes CDR1 KGHDR and CDR2 SFDVKD. V lost 2 bases, J lost 5 bases, and 7 bases stayed unmatched. This CDR3 has 16 residues.